The 28 T cell receptor beta chains below all came from one sample that was sequenced in a study of cytomegalovirus exposure and HLA in healthy donors. PCR used 60 Vbeta primers and 13 Jbeta primers. Assay used: immunoSEQ multiplex PCR; TCRdb lists only in-frame clones, some missing. The data hold over 75,000 clones, with about 80% observed a single time. The sequencing sample was made of PBMCs. The receptors were sampled from a female donor in good health and CMV-seronegative.

The chain is built from TRBV29-1 and TRBJ1-2; no clear D. CDR1 and CDR2 (germline): SQVTM, ANQGSEA. The germline V and J ends were trimmed by 3 bases and 0 bases, with 5 bases remaining between them. This CDR3 spans 12 amino acids. For the CDR3, the DNA is TGCAGCGTTGACAGGACTAACTATGGCTACACCTTC. It encodes CSVDRTNYGYTF.

The CDR3 DNA reads TGTGCCAGCAACAACGGGGGGGACGAGCAGTACTTC. Amino acids: CASNNGGDEQYF. The V and J genes are TRBV6-5 and TRBJ2-7, with TRBD2 matching 8 bases. The CDR3 extends over 12 amino acids. Germline CDR1 reads MNHEY; CDR2 reads SVGAGI. After removal of 7 bases from V and 5 bases from J, the junction contained 4 bases not matched to a gene.

This clone was observed once. This chain links TRBV12-5 with TRBJ2-1; 7 nucleotides agree with TRBD2. The CDR3 has 13 residues. The V gene's germline CDR1 is LGHNT and CDR2 FRNRAP. With V trimmed by 4 bases and J by 7 bases, 4 bases remained unmatched. The CDR3 reads CASGSRTRNEQFF. Written as DNA, the CDR3 is TGTGCTAGTGGTTCCCGGACTAGGAATGAGCAGTTCTTC.

CDR3 in amino acids: CASGAGGLTYNEQFF. CDR3 in DNA: TGTGCCAGCGGCGCAGGGGGTTTAACTTACAATGAGCAGTTCTTC. The gene calls are TRBV6-5 and TRBJ2-1; 7 positions match TRBD1. The CDR3 is made up of 15 amino acids. The V segment lost 8 bases and the J segment 4 bases; nucleotides outside the gene matches: 11. CDR1 MNHEY and CDR2 SVGAGI come from the germline V gene.

V and J are TRBV21-1 and TRBJ2-7; the table's D call of TRBD1 was not tested on the DNA. TRBV21-1 is listed as a pseudogene. The CDR3 has 15 amino acids. The CDR3 nucleotides are TGTGCCAGCAGCCTCGTGGGGACATACTCCTACGAGCAGTACTTC. Amino acids: CASSLVGTYSYEQYF.

This clone was found a few times. The chain carries TRBV10-3 and TRBJ1-1; D is uncertain. There are 13 residues in the CDR3. Germline assignment: CDR1 ENHRY and CDR2 SYGVKD. V was shortened by 6 bases and J by 4 bases, with 12 bases between the two germline ends. CDR3 sequence (DNA): TGTGCCATCAGCGGTGTAAGCGGCACTGAAGCTTTCTTT. The encoded protein is CAISGVSGTEAFF.

This clone was detected only once. The gene calls are TRBV28 and TRBJ1-4; no reliable D call. Trimming left V 8 bases short and J 5 bases short, with 21 bases between. This CDR3 is 16 amino acids long. Germline lookup yields CDR1 MDHEN and CDR2 SYDVKM. The chain's CDR3 is CASQIALGLSNEKLFF. CDR3 nucleotides: TGTGCCAGCCAGATAGCGCTAGGTCTGTCAAATGAAAAACTGTTTTTT.

The chain carries TRBV4-2 and TRBJ2-7, with TRBD2 identical over 13 bases. This CDR3 is 16 amino acids long. The V gene's germline CDR1 is LGHNA and CDR2 YNFKEQ. V was pared by 7 bases and J by 2 bases, with 8 bases of the junction left unmatched. The CDR3 coding sequence is TGTGCCAGCACCGTGACTAGCGGGGGGCTCACCTACGAGCAGTACTTC. Translated: CASTVTSGGLTYEQYF.

The chain couples TRBV18 to TRBJ1-1, with a tentative D call TRBD1 (6 bases). The CDR3 loop spans 15 amino acids. Trimming cost V 5 bases and J 4 bases, with 17 bases left between them. CDR1 and CDR2 (germline): KGHSH, LQKENI. Here the CDR3 reads CASSVRQVGGTEAFF. The CDR3 coding sequence is TGTGCCAGCTCAGTTCGACAGGTTGGCGGCACTGAAGCTTTCTTT.

The chain carries TRBV6-1 and TRBJ2-2; D perhaps matches TRBD2 (6 bases). Germline CDR1 MNHNS, CDR2 SASEGT. V was trimmed by 6 bases and J by 7 bases, leaving 15 bases between them. The CDR3 contains 14 residues. CDR3 region: CASRSRRAGGELFF. For the CDR3, the DNA is TGTGCCAGCAGGTCGCGGAGGGCGGGCGGGGAGCTGTTTTTT.

The rearrangement links TRBV18 to TRBJ1-1; D is undetermined. This CDR3 region has 14 residues. Trimming took 1 base from V and 2 from J, leaving 8 bases between them. Germline V gives CDR1 KGHSH, CDR2 LQKENI. CDR3 residues: CASSPRQENTEAFF. The CDR3 nucleotides are TGTGCCAGCTCACCACGGCAGGAAAACACTGAAGCTTTCTTT.

This chain joins TRBV2 and TRBJ2-4; possibly TRBD1 for D (5 bases). Trimming cost V 7 bases and J 8 bases, with 15 bases left between them. From germline, CDR1 is SNHLY and CDR2 FYNNEI. The CDR3 sequence is 13 residues long. The CDR3 sequence is CASMRLRDDIQYF. The CDR3 DNA reads TGTGCCAGCATGAGGCTCAGGGATGACATTCAGTACTTC.

The V gene is TRBV25-1, the J gene TRBJ2-7; D is perhaps TRBD1 (5 bases). V was shortened by 6 bases and J by 1 base, with 10 bases between the two germline ends. Germline lookup yields CDR1 MGHDK and CDR2 SYGVNS. This CDR3 region has 13 residues. The CDR3 region has the DNA TGTGCCAGCAGCTTGACAGAGTCCTACGAGCAGTACTTC. This encodes CASSLTESYEQYF.

The chain combines TRBV2 with TRBJ1-2, with 7 bases that match TRBD1. This CDR3 has 12 residues. Looked up from germline, CDR1 is SNHLY and CDR2 is FYNNEI. Trimming removed 6 bases from V and 6 bases from J; junction bases left unmatched: 4. CDR3 residues: CASRTQGDGYTF. In DNA, the CDR3 is TGTGCCAGCAGAACGCAGGGGGATGGCTACACCTTC.

The chain links TRBV21-1 to TRBJ1-3. TRBV21-1 is a known pseudogene. The CDR3 length is 15 residues. The CDR3 coding sequence is TGTGCCAGCAGCAAACCCTCGGGAGCTGGAAACACCATATATTTT. It is translated as CASSKPSGAGNTIYF.

This clone was detected only once. The rearrangement joins TRBV6-6 to TRBJ2-5; TRBD2 matches 11 bases. Germline V gene sequence: CDR1 MNHNY, CDR2 SVGAGI (reference sequence). The V and J ends lost 5 bases and 1 base, in that order; junction bases with no gene match: 3. This CDR3 region has 15 residues. CDR3 DNA sequence: TGTGCCAGCAGTCAAACTAGCGGGGGCCAAGAGACCCAGTACTTC. Protein product: CASSQTSGGQETQYF.

The chain links TRBV7-9 to TRBJ1-2; D is possibly TRBD1 (5 bases). V dropped 3 bases and J dropped 1 base, with 6 bases sitting between them. Germline lookup yields CDR1 SEHNR and CDR2 FQNEAQ (reference sequence). The CDR3 extends over 13 amino acids. CDR3 amino acids: CASSFDSNYGYTF. CDR3 nucleotides: TGTGCCAGCAGCTTCGACAGTAACTATGGCTACACCTTC. Full variable domain (remainder filled in from reference TRBV7-9 and TRBJ1-2): DTGVSQNPRHKITKRGQNVTFRCDPISEHNRLYWYRQTLGQGPEFLTYFQNEAQLEKSRLLSDRFSAERPKGSFSTLEIQRTEQGDSAMYLCASSFDSNYGYTFGSGTRLTVV.

The rearrangement joins TRBV29-1 to TRBJ2-7, with D possibly matching TRBD2 (5 bases). The CDR3 contains 11 residues. The V end lost 7 bases, the J end lost 5 bases, and 12 bases lay between the germline ends. The germline V gene has CDR1 SQVTM and CDR2 ANQGSEA. DNA for the CDR3: TGCAGCGCCCCGGCCGGGGACGAGCAGTACTTC. Residues: CSAPAGDEQYF.

The chain joins TRBV30 to TRBJ2-1, with TRBD1 matching over 8 bases. Losses at the gene ends were 8 bases for V and 4 bases for J; bases not matched to a gene: 7. The V gene's germline CDR1 is GTSNPN and CDR2 SVGIG (reference sequence). The CDR3 contains 13 residues. The CDR3 reads CAGSDRVYNEQFF. The CDR3 region has the DNA TGTGCCGGGTCGGACAGGGTTTACAATGAGCAGTTCTTC.

The chain's CDR3 is CASSHDRGLRTEAFF. CDR3 nucleotides: TGTGCCAGCAGCCACGACAGGGGATTGCGCACTGAAGCTTTCTTT. The rearrangement joins TRBV11-2 to TRBJ1-1; TRBD1 matches at 8 bases. Germline V gives CDR1 SGHAT, CDR2 FQNNGV. V dropped 5 bases and J dropped 4; count of bases not matched to a gene: 9. The CDR3 covers 15 residues.

CDR3 amino acids: CASSLGTSGSYEQYF. CDR3 in DNA: TGTGCCAGCAGTTTGGGGACTAGCGGAAGTTACGAGCAGTACTTC. This rearrangement joins TRBV28 to TRBJ2-7; 11 positions match TRBD2. The CDR3 is 15 residues long. Germline V gives CDR1 MDHEN, CDR2 SYDVKM. V dropped 3 bases and J dropped 4; count of bases not matched to a gene: 5.

This chain connects TRBV6-5 to TRBJ2-7; TRBD1 matches at 10 bases. The CDR3 is 14 residues long. Germline V lookup: CDR1 MNHEY, CDR2 SVGAGI. Trimming took 6 bases from V and 6 from J; bases not matched to a gene: 8. CDR3 DNA sequence: TGTGCCAGCAGAACCCGGGACAGGGGTGTCGAGCAGTACTTC. This sequence encodes CASRTRDRGVEQYF.

This clone was observed a handful of times. This chain connects TRBV2 to TRBJ2-3, with D possibly matching TRBD1 (6 bases). The CDR3 contains 15 residues. Trimming shortened V by 6 bases and J by 1 base, and 14 bases separated the two germline ends. The germline V gene encodes CDR1 SNHLY and CDR2 FYNNEI. CDR3 loop: CASRNRVQGTDTQYF. CDR3 bases: TGTGCCAGCAGGAACAGGGTCCAGGGCACAGATACGCAGTATTTT.

The chain employs TRBV18 and TRBJ2-2; 7 nucleotides match TRBD1. The CDR3 contains 15 residues. Germline CDR1 and CDR2: KGHSH and LQKENI. The J segment lost 4 bases and the V segment lost 2 bases, leaving 4 bases of the junction unmatched. The CDR3 spells CASSPRAGGTGELFF. CDR3 DNA: TGTGCCAGCTCACCAAGGGCAGGGGGCACCGGGGAGCTGTTTTTT.

The chain employs TRBV6-5 and TRBJ2-5, with 8 bases identical to TRBD2. With V trimmed by 4 bases and J by 5 bases, 9 bases remained unmatched. Germline V gene data show CDR1 as MNHEY and CDR2 as SVGAGI. This CDR3 is built from 15 residues. The CDR3 DNA sequence: TGTGCCAGCAGTTCCGATGGACTAGCTAGGGAGACCCAGTACTTC. The encoded protein is CASSSDGLARETQYF.

The chain uses TRBV28 and TRBJ1-4; D might be TRBD1 (6 bases). Per germline, CDR1 MDHEN and CDR2 SYDVKM. The CDR3 is 15 amino acids. The V end lost 6 bases, the J end lost 3 bases, and 14 bases lay between the germline ends. The CDR3 sequence: CASSQRGLANEKLFF. The CDR3 DNA sequence: TGTGCCAGCAGCCAGCGGGGGCTGGCTAATGAAAAACTGTTTTTT.

The rearrangement uses TRBV5-6 and TRBJ1-2; no clear D. CDR3 length: 16 residues. Trimming pared 3 bases from V and 2 bases from J, leaving 17 bases between. The germline V gene has CDR1 SGHDT and CDR2 YYEEEE. In nucleotides, the CDR3 is TGTGCCAGCAGCTCACTAGGGCCAGGTGTCAACTATGGCTACACCTTC. This encodes CASSSLGPGVNYGYTF.

The V gene is TRBV2, the J gene TRBJ2-7; D is perhaps TRBD1 (5 bases). The CDR3 is made up of 14 amino acids. V was cut by 4 bases and J by 2 bases, with 12 bases left in between. Germline V gives CDR1 SNHLY, CDR2 FYNNEI. This CDR3 is CASSAGYGTYEQYF. DNA of the CDR3: TGTGCCAGCAGTGCAGGGTACGGCACCTACGAGCAGTACTTC.